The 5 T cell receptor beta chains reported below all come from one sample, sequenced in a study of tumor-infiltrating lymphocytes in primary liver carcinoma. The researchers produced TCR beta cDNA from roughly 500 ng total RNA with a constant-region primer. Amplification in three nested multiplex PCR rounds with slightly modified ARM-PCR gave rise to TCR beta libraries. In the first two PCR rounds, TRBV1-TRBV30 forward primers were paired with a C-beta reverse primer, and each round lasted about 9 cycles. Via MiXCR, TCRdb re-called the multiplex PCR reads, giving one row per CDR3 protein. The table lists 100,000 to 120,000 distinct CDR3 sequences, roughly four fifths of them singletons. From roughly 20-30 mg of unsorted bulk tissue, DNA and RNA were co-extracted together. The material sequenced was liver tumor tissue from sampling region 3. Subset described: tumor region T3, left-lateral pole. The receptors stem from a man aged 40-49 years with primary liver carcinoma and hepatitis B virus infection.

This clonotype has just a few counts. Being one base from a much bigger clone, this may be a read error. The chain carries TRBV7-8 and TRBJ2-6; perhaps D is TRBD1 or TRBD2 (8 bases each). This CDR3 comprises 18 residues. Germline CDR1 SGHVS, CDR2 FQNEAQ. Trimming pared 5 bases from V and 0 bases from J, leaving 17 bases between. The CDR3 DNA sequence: TGTGCCAGCAGCGGATACAGGGGGACTAGCTCTGGGGCCAACGTCCTGACTTTC. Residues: CASSGYRGTSSGANVLTF.

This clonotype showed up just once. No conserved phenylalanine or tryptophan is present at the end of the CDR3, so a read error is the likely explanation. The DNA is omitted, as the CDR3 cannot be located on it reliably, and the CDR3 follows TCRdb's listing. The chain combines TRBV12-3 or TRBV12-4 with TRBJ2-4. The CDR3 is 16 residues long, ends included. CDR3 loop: CASSLDGMGAKNILYV.

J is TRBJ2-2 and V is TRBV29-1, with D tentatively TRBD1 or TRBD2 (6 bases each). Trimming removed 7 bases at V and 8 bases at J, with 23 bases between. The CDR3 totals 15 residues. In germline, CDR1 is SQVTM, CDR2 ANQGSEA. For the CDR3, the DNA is TGCAGCGCTGGGATGGGGGGCGCAGGGTCTGGGGAGCTGTTTTTT. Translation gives CSAGMGGAGSGELFF.

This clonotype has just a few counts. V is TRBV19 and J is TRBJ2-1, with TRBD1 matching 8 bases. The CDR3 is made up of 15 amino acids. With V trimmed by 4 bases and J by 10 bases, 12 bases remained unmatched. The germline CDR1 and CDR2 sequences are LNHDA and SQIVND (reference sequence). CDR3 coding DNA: TGTGCCAGTAGTAACCGACAGGGGCGGCTAGCGGAGCAGTTCTTC. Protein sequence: CASSNRQGRLAEQFF. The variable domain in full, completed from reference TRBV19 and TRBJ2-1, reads DGGITQSPKYLFRKEGQNVTLSCEQNLNHDAMYWYRQDPGQGLRLIYYSQIVNDFQKGDIAEGYSVSREKKESFPLTVTSAQKNPTAFYLCASSNRQGRLAEQFFGPGTRLTVL.

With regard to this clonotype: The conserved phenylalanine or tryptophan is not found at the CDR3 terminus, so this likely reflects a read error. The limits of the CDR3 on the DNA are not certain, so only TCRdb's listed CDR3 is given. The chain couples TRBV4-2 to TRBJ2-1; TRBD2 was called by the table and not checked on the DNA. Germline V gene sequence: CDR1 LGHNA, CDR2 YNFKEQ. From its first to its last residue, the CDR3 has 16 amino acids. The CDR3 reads CASSQLSGLSYNEQLI.